The 17 T cell receptor beta chains given below trace back to one sample, sequenced in a study of T-cell memory formation after mild COVID-19. TCRdb re-called the 5' RACE reads with MiXCR, one entry per CDR3 protein. This sample yields fewer than 350,000 distinct CDR3 sequences, of which 13% to 15% are seen a single time; roughly 23% belongs to the top ten. Source material: PBMCs or a T cell subset sorted from them (not recorded which). The receptors stem from a man younger than 30 who had mild COVID-19 (a few samples of this study predate the infection). Cell type and time point are not known.

In this sample, this clonotype turned up a few times. The chain recombines TRBV24-1 with TRBJ2-5; D ambiguous. V lost 2 bases to trimming and J lost 0 bases, with 9 bases between them. This CDR3 contains 15 residues. CDR1 and CDR2 (germline): KGHDR, SFDVKD. The CDR3 DNA sequence: TGTGCCACCAGTGATTCAACGGCGGACCAAGAGACCCAGTACTTC. Translated, it gives CATSDSTADQETQYF.

V gene TRBV7-8 combines with J gene TRBJ2-3; 8 nucleotides match TRBD2. The germline gives CDR1 SGHVS, CDR2 FQNEAQ. The V and J ends lost 5 bases and 2 bases, in that order; junction bases with no gene match: 6. The CDR3 is 15 residues long. In nucleotides, the CDR3 is TGTGCCAGCAGCCCGGCGACTAGCGACACAGATACGCAGTATTTT. This translates into CASSPATSDTDTQYF.

This clonotype has a handful of counts. The chain links TRBV5-1 to TRBJ1-4; tentative D call: TRBD1 (6 bases). The V end lost 3 bases, the J end lost 8 bases, and 11 bases lay between the germline ends. In germline, CDR1 is SGHRS, CDR2 YFSETQ. The CDR3 is 13 residues long. CDR3 loop: CASSSGAGEKLFF. DNA for the CDR3: TGCGCCAGCAGCTCAGGGGCGGGAGAAAAACTGTTTTTT.

This clonotype occurred a few times. DNA for the CDR3: TGTGCCAGCAGCGCGGGACCGGCCGCTAATGAAAAACTGTTTTTT. Encoded protein: CASSAGPAANEKLFF. The chain couples TRBV7-9 to TRBJ1-4; possible D gene TRBD1, 5 bases. This CDR3 has 15 amino acids. The germline V gene has CDR1 SEHNR and CDR2 FQNEAQ (reference sequence). Trimming took 5 bases from V and 3 from J, leaving 13 bases between them.

This clonotype was picked up many times. The V gene is TRBV4-1, the J gene TRBJ1-1, with 8 bases matching TRBD1. Per the germline V gene, CDR1 is MGHRA and CDR2 is YSYEKL. CDR3 length: 17 residues. With V trimmed by 4 bases and J by 3 bases, 13 bases remained unmatched. CDR3 sequence: CASSPGQVLGEDTEAFF. CDR3 in DNA: TGCGCCAGCAGCCCGGGACAGGTCTTAGGAGAGGACACTGAAGCTTTCTTT.

This clonotype was counted only a few times. The chain uses TRBV2 and TRBJ2-5; TRBD1 is a possible D gene (6 bases). The CDR3 sequence is 13 residues long. Germline V gene sequence: CDR1 SNHLY, CDR2 FYNNEI. Trimming cost V 10 bases and J 5 bases, with 17 bases left between them. The CDR3 protein is CATRTVIRETQYF. The CDR3 DNA follows: TGTGCCACAAGGACAGTAATCCGGGAGACCCAGTACTTC.

The CDR3 loop is CASSLPPTNEQFF. The CDR3 nucleotides read TGCGCCAGCAGCTTGCCTCCGACAAACGAGCAGTTCTTC. The chain carries TRBV5-1 and TRBJ2-1; D gene ambiguous. CDR3 size: 13 residues. CDR1 is SGHRS, CDR2 YFSETQ, per germline. Trimming cost V 1 base and J 10 bases, with 12 bases left between them.

This chain links TRBV20-1 with TRBJ2-7, with D hard to call. V gave up 3 bases and J gave up 3 bases, with 9 bases separating them. This CDR3 has 12 residues. CDR1 and CDR2 from the germline V gene are DFQATT and SNEGSKA (reference sequence). The chain's CDR3 is CSASPKSYEQYV. The CDR3 DNA is TGCAGTGCTAGTCCGAAGAGCTACGAGCAGTACGTC.

There are a few counts of this clonotype. The J gene is TRBJ1-4, the V gene TRBV20-1; D is ambiguous. This CDR3 is 13 amino acids long. Germline V gene data show CDR1 as DFQATT and CDR2 as SNEGSKA (reference sequence). Trimming left V 7 bases short and J 2 bases short, with 11 bases between. CDR3 sequence: CSVGASTNEKLFF. CDR3 nucleotides: TGCAGTGTAGGCGCCTCCACTAATGAAAAACTGTTTTTT.

This clonotype came up many times. The chain uses TRBV7-9 and TRBJ2-3; 11 bases map to TRBD2. Germline-derived CDR1 and CDR2 are SEHNR and FQNEAQ (reference sequence). This CDR3 region has 17 residues. Unmatched junction bases numbered 10, after V lost 3 bases and J lost 5 bases. The CDR3 DNA reads TGTGCCAGCAGCTTCGCTAGACTAGCGGGGTCGGTAGATACGCAGTATTTT. Its translation is CASSFARLAGSVDTQYF. The full variable domain, completed using reference TRBV7-9 and TRBJ2-3, is DTGVSQNPRHKITKRGQNVTFRCDPISEHNRLYWYRQTLGQGPEFLTYFQNEAQLEKSRLLSDRFSAERPKGSFSTLEIQRTEQGDSAMYLCASSFARLAGSVDTQYFGPGTRLTVL.

The rearrangement uses TRBV7-2 and TRBJ2-7; possible D gene TRBD1, 7 bases. V lost 4 bases and J lost 9, with 19 bases in between. The CDR3 has 14 residues. Germline loops: CDR1 SGHTA, CDR2 FQGNSA. CDR3 sequence: CASSYGQGGLRQYF. DNA of the CDR3: TGTGCCAGCAGCTACGGCCAGGGGGGTTTGAGGCAGTACTTC.

On this clonotype: One junction end disagrees with the germline gene, perhaps due to a read error. The chain recombines TRBV5-1 with TRBJ1-2, with 11 bases aligning to TRBD1. Germline lookup yields CDR1 SGHRS and CDR2 YFSETQ. The CDR3 is made up of 14 amino acids. CDR3 sequence: CASSLQHPGQGGSF. The DNA for the CDR3 is TGCGCCAGCAGCTTGCAGCATCCGGGACAGGGGGGTTCCTTC.

Ten or more counts support this clonotype. The J gene is TRBJ2-7, the V gene TRBV10-3; a weak D match, TRBD1 (5 bases). Trimming left V 4 bases short and J 1 base short, with 11 bases between. This CDR3 region has 14 residues. Germline V lookup: CDR1 ENHRY, CDR2 SYGVKD. This CDR3 reads CAISAVDSSYEQYV. CDR3 sequence (DNA): TGTGCCATCAGTGCGGTCGACAGTTCCTACGAGCAGTACGTC.

This clonotype was found a few times. The CDR3, as DNA: TGTGCCAGCAGTGTAGGCGGAAACTATGGCTACACCTTC. Translating it yields CASSVGGNYGYTF. This chain connects TRBV25-1 to TRBJ1-2; no clear D gene. This CDR3 spans 13 amino acids. Trimming removed 4 bases from V and 2 bases from J, with 8 bases in between. Germline V lookup: CDR1 MGHDK, CDR2 SYGVNS.

The chain uses TRBV7-9 and TRBJ2-7, with TRBD2 matching 7 bases. Trimming cost V 5 bases and J 3 bases; bases outside gene matches: 7. From germline, CDR1 is SEHNR and CDR2 FQNEAQ (reference sequence). This CDR3 is 14 amino acids long. CDR3 protein: CASSRGGGLYEQYF. The CDR3 DNA reads as TGTGCCAGCAGCCGTGGGGGGGGACTCTACGAGCAGTACTTC.

This clonotype was counted a few times. The chain combines TRBV20-1 with TRBJ1-5; 10 bases are a match to TRBD1. From germline, CDR1 is DFQATT and CDR2 SNEGSKA (reference sequence). This CDR3 spans 12 amino acids. Trimming at V came to 8 bases and at J to 4 bases, leaving 2 bases not matched to a gene. The CDR3 is CSTGQGNQPQHF. The DNA of the CDR3 is TGCAGTACGGGACAGGGGAATCAGCCCCAGCATTTT.

This clonotype was seen a handful of times. The chain recombines TRBV7-3 with TRBJ2-2; D may be TRBD2 (6 bases). V was pared by 2 bases and J by 4 bases, with 11 bases between. Germline V lookup: CDR1 SGHTA, CDR2 FQGTGA. The CDR3 runs 15 residues. The CDR3 DNA is TGTGCCAGCAGCTTAGGTAGCGGAGTCACCGGGGAGCTGTTTTTT. As protein: CASSLGSGVTGELFF.